This TCR beta chain was sequenced during a study of T-cell reconstitution after alpha-beta-depleted transplantation in children. Germline V lookup: CDR1 SGHAT, CDR2 FQNNGV. This CDR3 comprises 16 residues. Trimming took 5 bases from V and 4 from J, leaving 18 bases between them. During its preparation, the TCRbeta library received unique molecular identifiers. TCRdb reprocessed the PCR reads with MiXCR, giving one entry per CDR3 protein. The repertoire consists of around 800,000 distinct CDR3 sequences, with approximately 15% occurring once and the leading ten covering approximately 5%. The sequenced sample was PBMCs, mostly from graft donor cells, obtained 360 days after TCRalphabeta/CD19-depleted stem cell transplant. The gene calls are TRBV11-2 and TRBJ2-1, with unresolved D. This receptor was identified in a male patient younger than 18 who had a stem cell transplant for acute lymphoblastic leukemia, so the T cells may come from the graft donor. The CDR3 DNA is TGTGCCAGCAGCAGCAACTTTCTGGGCGGATACAATGAGCAGTTCTTC. It translates to CASSSNFLGGYNEQFF.